The 9 T cell receptor beta chains reported below all come from one sample, sequenced in a study of CD8 T cells in ankylosing spondylitis. Notes on the study in general: Within ankylosing spondylitis blood, a TCR beta motif made up of roughly eight highly homologous variants appeared to be characteristic.

TCRdb reprocessed the 5' RACE reads with MiXCR, giving one entry per CDR3 protein. The data show about 800,000 distinct CDR3 sequences, over 9.5% seen once. Their antigen targets remain unknown. The sample comprised blood, either unsorted or a sorted T cell fraction (not recorded which). The receptors were gathered from a male donor with ankylosing spondylitis.

The genes are TRBV5-1 and TRBJ2-3; D is unresolved. The CDR3 covers 15 residues. Trimming removed 0 bases from V and 2 bases from J, with 10 bases in between. Per germline, CDR1 SGHRS and CDR2 YFSETQ. CDR3 nucleotides: TGCGCCAGCAGCTTGGTACGCAGAGACACAGATACGCAGTATTTT. This translates into CASSLVRRDTDTQYF. Complete variable domain (other parts from reference TRBV5-1 and TRBJ2-3): KAGVTQTPRYLIKTRGQQVTLSCSPISGHRSVSWYQQTPGQGLQFLFEYFSETQRNKGNFPGRFSGRQFSNSRSEMNVSTLELGDSALYLCASSLVRRDTDTQYFGPGTRLTVL.

This clonotype was picked up many times. The CDR3 protein is CASSLGGSGEQYF. As DNA, the CDR3 is TGTGCCAGCAGCTTAGGAGGGTCTGGGGAGCAGTACTTC. The chain combines TRBV7-2 with TRBJ2-7; D possibly corresponds to TRBD2 (5 bases). Per the germline V gene, CDR1 is SGHTA and CDR2 is FQGNSA. With 1 base removed from V and 7 bases from J, the gap between germline ends came to 11 bases. The CDR3 consists of 13 residues.

The V and J genes are TRBV7-9 and TRBJ2-7; the match to TRBD1 covers 8 bases. This CDR3 comprises 14 residues. The V gene end was trimmed by 7 bases and the J gene end by 1 base; junction bases not matched to a gene: 6. Germline lookup yields CDR1 SEHNR and CDR2 FQNEAQ (reference sequence). The CDR3 spells CASIRTGLSYEQYF. The CDR3, as DNA: TGTGCCAGCATACGGACAGGGTTATCCTACGAGCAGTACTTC.

V usage is TRBV7-9 and J usage is TRBJ2-1; 7 bases are shared with TRBD1. Unmatched junction bases numbered 11, after V lost 5 bases and J lost 10 bases. The CDR3 contains 14 residues. Germline-derived CDR1 and CDR2 are SEHNR and FQNEAQ (reference sequence). The CDR3 reads CASSQQGTIWEQFF. As DNA, the CDR3 is TGTGCCAGCAGCCAACAGGGGACAATTTGGGAGCAGTTCTTC.

The chain is built from TRBV7-2 and TRBJ2-2; D remains ambiguous. The germline CDR1 and CDR2 sequences are SGHTA and FQGNSA. Trimming pared 3 bases from V and 6 bases from J, leaving 8 bases between. The CDR3 consists of 13 residues. Written as DNA, the CDR3 is TGTGCCAGCAGCTTTAGTGTGGCCGGGGAGCTGTTTTTT. It codes for CASSFSVAGELFF.

This clonotype was observed at least ten times. The chain is built from TRBV18 and TRBJ2-7; TRBD1 might be the D (6 bases). This CDR3 comprises 14 residues. The V gene's germline CDR1 is KGHSH and CDR2 LQKENI. Trimming took 5 bases from V and 7 from J, leaving 18 bases between them. The CDR3: CASSGNYREGEQYF. Here the CDR3 DNA reads TGTGCCAGCTCAGGGAACTACAGGGAAGGGGAGCAGTACTTC.

V gene TRBV6-1 combines with J gene TRBJ2-2; a possible D gene is TRBD1 (5 bases). The CDR3 is 15 amino acids. V lost 8 bases and J 3 bases, leaving 16 bases between the germline ends. CDR1 and CDR2 from the germline V gene are MNHNS and SASEGT. The DNA for the CDR3 is TGTGCCAGCCGGACAAGAGCGATCGACACCGGGGAGCTGTTTTTT. The encoded protein is CASRTRAIDTGELFF.

This clonotype appeared many times. The V call is TRBV12-3 or TRBV12-4, the J call TRBJ1-2; D is ambiguous. Trimming removed 1 base at V and 8 bases at J, with 14 bases between. This CDR3 has 14 residues. CDR3 amino acids: CASSLDRAPSGYTF. CDR3 DNA: TGTGCCAGCAGTTTAGATCGGGCACCGTCGGGCTACACCTTC.

The chain joins TRBV29-1 to TRBJ2-7; D is uncertain. This CDR3 has 13 residues. V lost 5 bases, J lost 1 base, and 12 bases lay in between. Germline V gene data show CDR1 as SQVTM and CDR2 as ANQGSEA. DNA of the CDR3: TGCAGCGTTAAGACGGCTGAATCCTACGAGCAGTACTTC. It codes for CSVKTAESYEQYF.